Each of the 2 T cell receptor beta chains below was sequenced from the same sample in a study of identical twins. A single record per CDR3 protein comes from TCRdb applying MiXCR to the 5' RACE reads. The table lists about 530,000 distinct CDR3 sequences, approximately 14% of them singletons, with around 0.4% in the top ten. This same sample was also taken into another study, of yellow fever vaccine responses in identical twins.

The sample consisted of CD4+ T cells sorted from blood. All receptors come from a woman younger than 30 in good health.

The rearrangement uses TRBV12-3 or TRBV12-4 and TRBJ2-3; D unclear. The CDR3 is 12 amino acids. Trimming shortened V by 4 bases and J by 14 bases, and 16 bases separated the two germline ends. The CDR3 DNA reads TGTGCCAGCAGTTCGGGTCTAGAGTTTAGGTATTTT. Protein sequence: CASSSGLEFRYF.

J is TRBJ2-7 and V is TRBV12-3 or TRBV12-4; D uncertain. The CDR3 runs 14 residues. V lost 7 bases and J lost 1, with 14 bases in between. In nucleotides, the CDR3 is TGTGCCAGCACCAAGGCCTTGGGGTCCTACGAGCAGTACTTC. This sequence encodes CASTKALGSYEQYF.